Shown below are 13 T cell receptor beta chains from a single sample sequenced in a study of cytomegalovirus exposure and HLA in healthy donors. 13 Jbeta primers and 60 Vbeta primers were used for the PCR. TCRdb's table, derived via immunoSEQ multiplex PCR, lists solely in-frame clones and lacks some. The table includes 25,000 to 30,000 clones, 50% to 75% detected once. The sequenced material came from PBMCs. The receptors originated from a male donor in good health and CMV-seropositive.

The rearrangement uses TRBV2 and TRBJ2-1, with 7 bases matching TRBD2. Trimming cost V 4 bases and J 8 bases; bases outside gene matches: 8. This CDR3 has 14 residues. The germline CDR1 and CDR2 sequences are SNHLY and FYNNEI. CDR3 region: CASSARREGDEQFF. CDR3 DNA sequence: TGTGCCAGCAGTGCACGTAGGGAGGGTGATGAGCAGTTCTTC.

Only a few counts were recorded for this clone. The gene calls are TRBV2 and TRBJ2-2; D unresolved. This CDR3 comprises 13 residues. With 6 bases removed from V and 6 bases from J, the gap between germline ends came to 11 bases. CDR1 and CDR2 from the germline V gene are SNHLY and FYNNEI. CDR3: CASSESRPGELFF. CDR3 sequence (DNA): TGTGCCAGCAGCGAGAGTCGCCCCGGGGAGCTGTTTTTT.

The chain joins TRBV9 to TRBJ1-4; 9 positions agree with TRBD1. Looked up from germline, CDR1 is SGDLS and CDR2 is YYNGEE. CDR3 length equals 16 residues. The trim removed 3 bases at V and 6 bases at J, leaving 9 bases unmatched. CDR3: CASSEGVGTGHEKLFF. CDR3 nucleotide sequence: TGTGCCAGCAGCGAGGGAGTCGGGACAGGGCATGAAAAACTGTTTTTT. The variable domain in full, with the rest retrieved from reference TRBV9 and TRBJ1-4, is DSGVTQTPKHLITATGQRVTLRCSPRSGDLSVYWYQQSLDQGLQFLIQYYNGEERAKGNILERFSAQQFPDLHSELNLSSLELGDSALYFCASSEGVGTGHEKLFFGSGTQLSVL.

The chain carries TRBV28 and TRBJ1-2; D perhaps matches TRBD1 (6 bases). CDR1 and CDR2 (germline): MDHEN, SYDVKM. CDR3 size: 13 residues. Trimming pared 3 bases from V and 8 bases from J, leaving 13 bases between. CDR3 in DNA: TGTGCCAGCAGTTTGACAGGACCTAGGGGCTACACCTTC. Its translation: CASSLTGPRGYTF.

The rearrangement links TRBV5-4 to TRBJ2-5; a possible D gene is TRBD1 (5 bases). This CDR3 spans 13 amino acids. CDR1 and CDR2 from the germline V gene are SGHNT and YYREEE (reference sequence). V was pared by 4 bases and J by 1 base, with 8 bases between. The CDR3 sequence is CASSGAAQETQYF. CDR3 nucleotides: TGTGCCAGCAGCGGGGCCGCCCAAGAGACCCAGTACTTC.

The J gene is TRBJ1-2, the V gene TRBV5-4; D is undetermined. CDR1 SGHNT and CDR2 YYREEE come from the germline V gene (reference sequence). V was trimmed by 0 bases and J by 1 base, leaving 16 bases between them. This CDR3 has 17 amino acids. As DNA, the CDR3 is TGTGCCAGCAGCTTGGTCGGAGCTGCTCCGGGTAACTATGGCTACACCTTC. Encoded protein: CASSLVGAAPGNYGYTF.

V is TRBV6-6 and J is TRBJ2-7; 11 nucleotides match TRBD2. CDR1 is MNHNY, CDR2 SVGAGI, per germline (reference sequence). This CDR3 is 14 amino acids long. V lost 7 bases and J lost 4; bases outside the gene matches: 6. The CDR3 nucleotides are TGTGCCAGCACTATGACTAGCGGGACATACGAGCAGTACTTC. Translating gives CASTMTSGTYEQYF.

This clone showed up just once. The chain has TRBV15 and TRBJ2-5; 7 bases match TRBD2. The CDR3 runs 15 residues. With V trimmed by 2 bases and J by 5 bases, 8 bases remained unmatched. The germline CDR1 and CDR2 sequences are LNHNV and YYDKDF (reference sequence). CDR3 nucleotide sequence: TGTGCCACCAGCAGAAGACTAGCTCCTGGGGAGACCCAGTACTTC. Translation gives CATSRRLAPGETQYF.

V usage is TRBV5-6 and J usage is TRBJ1-2; D perhaps matches TRBD1 (5 bases). From germline, CDR1 is SGHDT and CDR2 YYEEEE. The CDR3 covers 14 residues. With 0 bases removed from V and 8 bases from J, the gap between germline ends came to 14 bases. The CDR3 loop is CASSLVGRDDGYTF. In DNA form, the CDR3 reads TGTGCCAGCAGCTTGGTTGGCAGGGATGACGGCTACACCTTC.

The chain combines TRBV7-6 with TRBJ2-7; D is ambiguous. Germline V lookup: CDR1 SGHVS, CDR2 FNYEAQ. The CDR3 consists of 14 residues. Trimming cost V 4 bases and J 1 base, with 11 bases left between them. The CDR3 sequence is CASSSFGISYEQYF. The CDR3 DNA reads as TGTGCCAGCAGCTCATTCGGTATATCCTACGAGCAGTACTTC.

V and J are TRBV9 and TRBJ2-4; 7 bases align to TRBD2. The CDR3 length is 18 residues. The germline CDR1 and CDR2 sequences are SGDLS and YYNGEE. Unmatched junction bases numbered 13, after V lost 4 bases and J lost 0 bases. The CDR3 here is CASSPRRRGGQAKNIQYF. The CDR3 DNA sequence: TGTGCCAGCAGCCCCCGCCGGAGGGGAGGGCAAGCCAAAAACATTCAGTACTTC.

This chain links TRBV2 with TRBJ1-6; D is ambiguous. This CDR3 has 13 residues. V was pared by 7 bases and J by 5 bases, with 9 bases between. Germline CDR1 SNHLY, CDR2 FYNNEI. Written as DNA, the CDR3 is TGTGCCAGCAACGTGGGCGATAATTCACCCCTCCACTTT. As protein: CASNVGDNSPLHF.

J is TRBJ2-7 and V is TRBV4-1; D might be TRBD2 (7 bases). The V gene's germline CDR1 is MGHRA and CDR2 YSYEKL. This CDR3 has 14 residues. V was clipped by 2 bases and J by 2 bases, with 10 bases between them. In nucleotides, the CDR3 is TGCGCCAGCAGCCAACTGGGGGGGCCCTACGAGCAGTACTTC. Translation gives CASSQLGGPYEQYF.